These T cell receptor beta chains were read from a single sample in a study of identical twins. TCRdb reanalysed the 5' RACE reads using MiXCR and keeps one entry per CDR3 protein. Here the sample spans under 1 million distinct CDR3 sequences, roughly an eighth being singletons. These same records also appear under a second study, on yellow fever vaccine responses in identical twins.

Input material: PBMCs. Receptors were obtained from a woman between 18 and 29 years old in good health. Each CDR3 is given with its conserved first and last residue. Fields, in order: J gene, V gene, clone size, D gene, CDR3 protein, CDR3 DNA. The D gene is left open where the match is weak. Size is omitted from some rows. Given values are once, few, many or a class for expanded clones.

j_call: TRBJ2-2
v_call: TRBV6-4
clone_size: many
d_call: .
cdr3_aa: CASSDAPGAGELFF
cdr3_nt: TGTGCCAGCAGTGACGCGCCTGGGGCCGGGGAGCTGTTTTTT

j_call: TRBJ1-2
v_call: TRBV19
clone_size: .
d_call: .
cdr3_aa: CASSSPPGGYTF
cdr3_nt: TGTGCCAGTAGTTCACCGCCCGGAGGCTACACCTTC

j_call: TRBJ1-1
v_call: TRBV11-2
clone_size: .
d_call: .
cdr3_aa: CASSLEGAVLSTEAFF
cdr3_nt: TGTGCCAGCAGCTTAGAGGGGGCCGTACTGAGCACTGAAGCTTTCTTT

j_call: TRBJ2-7
v_call: TRBV7-9
clone_size: .
d_call: TRBD2
cdr3_aa: CASRLGPLAAPYEQYF
cdr3_nt: TGTGCCAGCAGATTAGGGCCACTAGCGGCCCCCTACGAGCAGTACTTC

j_call: TRBJ2-1
v_call: TRBV12-3/TRBV12-4
clone_size: many
d_call: TRBD2
cdr3_aa: CASSLWLAGGSNEQFF
cdr3_nt: TGTGCCAGCAGTTTATGGCTAGCGGGAGGAAGCAATGAGCAGTTCTTC

j_call: TRBJ2-3
v_call: TRBV10-2
clone_size: .
d_call: TRBD2
cdr3_aa: CASSDEREEWTDTQYF
cdr3_nt: TGCGCCAGCAGTGACGAGCGGGAGGAGTGGACAGATACGCAGTATTTT

j_call: TRBJ1-1
v_call: TRBV12-3/TRBV12-4
clone_size: few
d_call: .
cdr3_aa: CASSLAGSSTEAFF
cdr3_nt: TGTGCCAGCAGTTTAGCGGGCTCCTCCACTGAAGCTTTCTTT

j_call: TRBJ2-5
v_call: TRBV5-1
clone_size: .
d_call: TRBD2
cdr3_aa: CASSFIRTSGQETQYF
cdr3_nt: TGCGCCAGCAGCTTTATAAGGACTAGCGGCCAAGAGACCCAGTACTTC

j_call: TRBJ1-1
v_call: TRBV6-1
clone_size: .
d_call: .
cdr3_aa: CATRSTGSNTEAFF
cdr3_nt: TGTGCCACCAGATCGACAGGTTCGAACACTGAAGCTTTCTTT

j_call: TRBJ1-1
v_call: TRBV4-1
clone_size: .
d_call: .
cdr3_aa: CASSQDFRAFF
cdr3_nt: TGCGCCAGCAGCCAAGATTTCCGAGCTTTCTTT

j_call: TRBJ2-3
v_call: TRBV11-2
clone_size: few
d_call: TRBD2
cdr3_aa: CASSFIGLAGTGGDTQYF
cdr3_nt: TGTGCCAGCAGCTTTATTGGACTAGCGGGGACCGGGGGAGATACGCAGTATTTT

j_call: TRBJ2-7
v_call: TRBV12-3/TRBV12-4
clone_size: .
d_call: .
cdr3_aa: CASSLRGREYEQYF
cdr3_nt: TGTGCCAGCAGTTTACGGGGCAGGGAATACGAGCAGTACTTC

j_call: TRBJ1-4
v_call: TRBV20-1
clone_size: .
d_call: .
cdr3_aa: CSARDVGALNEKLFF
cdr3_nt: TGCAGTGCTAGAGACGTCGGGGCCCTTAATGAAAAACTGTTTTTT

j_call: TRBJ2-1
v_call: TRBV4-2
clone_size: .
d_call: .
cdr3_aa: CASSQETGYNEQFF
cdr3_nt: TGTGCCAGCAGCCAGGAGACGGGTTACAATGAGCAGTTCTTC

j_call: TRBJ2-1
v_call: TRBV11-3
clone_size: few
d_call: .
cdr3_aa: CASSPSRFPGEQFF
cdr3_nt: TGTGCCAGCAGCCCCTCTAGATTCCCAGGGGAGCAGTTCTTC

j_call: TRBJ1-3
v_call: TRBV6-5
clone_size: .
d_call: .
cdr3_aa: CASMGVGNTIYF
cdr3_nt: TGTGCCAGCATGGGGGTGGGAAACACCATATATTTT

j_call: TRBJ2-1
v_call: TRBV12-3/TRBV12-4
clone_size: many
d_call: .
cdr3_aa: CASSFEVVGEQFF
cdr3_nt: TGTGCCAGCAGTTTCGAAGTGGTTGGTGAGCAGTTCTTC

j_call: TRBJ2-1
v_call: TRBV2
clone_size: many
d_call: .
cdr3_aa: CASKSTGWTYNEQFF
cdr3_nt: TGTGCCAGCAAATCGACGGGATGGACTTACAATGAGCAGTTCTTC

j_call: TRBJ2-1
v_call: TRBV5-1
clone_size: few
d_call: TRBD2
cdr3_aa: CASSGGTSGNYNEQFF
cdr3_nt: TGCGCCAGCAGCGGGGGGACTAGCGGCAACTACAATGAGCAGTTCTTC

j_call: TRBJ2-2
v_call: TRBV7-9
clone_size: many
d_call: TRBD2
cdr3_aa: CASSFLAGANTGELFF
cdr3_nt: TGCGCCAGCAGCTTTCTAGCGGGAGCGAACACCGGGGAGCTGTTTTTT

j_call: TRBJ2-7
v_call: TRBV15
clone_size: .
d_call: .
cdr3_aa: CATSREDFSYEQYF
cdr3_nt: TGTGCCACCAGCAGGGAAGACTTCTCCTACGAGCAGTACTTC

j_call: TRBJ2-7
v_call: TRBV28
clone_size: many
d_call: .
cdr3_aa: CASSLTASYEQYF
cdr3_nt: TGTGCCAGCAGTTTGACAGCTTCCTACGAGCAGTACTTC

j_call: TRBJ2-3
v_call: TRBV12-3/TRBV12-4
clone_size: .
d_call: TRBD2
cdr3_aa: CASSLGGRSADTQYF
cdr3_nt: TGTGCCAGCAGTTTGGGCGGGAGGAGTGCAGATACGCAGTATTTT

j_call: TRBJ2-5
v_call: TRBV10-3
clone_size: few
d_call: .
cdr3_aa: CAISYGAASAETQYF
cdr3_nt: TGTGCCATCAGTTACGGGGCCGCAAGCGCAGAGACCCAGTACTTC

j_call: TRBJ2-1
v_call: TRBV5-1
clone_size: .
d_call: TRBD2
cdr3_aa: CASSLGVLAGGPHYNEQFF
cdr3_nt: TGCGCCAGCAGCTTGGGGGTCCTAGCGGGAGGGCCCCATTACAATGAGCAGTTCTTC

j_call: TRBJ2-3
v_call: TRBV5-1
clone_size: .
d_call: .
cdr3_aa: CASSLRQYGTDTQYF
cdr3_nt: TGCGCCAGCAGCTTACGACAGTATGGTACGGATACGCAGTATTTT

j_call: TRBJ2-1
v_call: TRBV24-1
clone_size: many
d_call: .
cdr3_aa: CATSNRDPPQSNNEQFF
cdr3_nt: TGTGCCACCAGTAACCGGGACCCCCCACAGAGCAACAATGAGCAGTTCTTC